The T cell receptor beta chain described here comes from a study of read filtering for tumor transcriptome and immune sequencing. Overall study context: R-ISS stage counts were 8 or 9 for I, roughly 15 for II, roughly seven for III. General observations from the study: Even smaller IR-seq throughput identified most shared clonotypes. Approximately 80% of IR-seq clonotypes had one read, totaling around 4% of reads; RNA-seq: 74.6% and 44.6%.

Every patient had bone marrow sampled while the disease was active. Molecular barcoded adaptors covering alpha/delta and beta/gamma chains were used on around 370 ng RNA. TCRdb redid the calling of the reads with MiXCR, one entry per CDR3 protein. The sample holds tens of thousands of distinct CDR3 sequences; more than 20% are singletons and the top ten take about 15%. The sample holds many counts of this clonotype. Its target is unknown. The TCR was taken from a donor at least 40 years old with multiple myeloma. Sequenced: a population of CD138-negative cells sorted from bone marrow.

CDR3 sequence: CASSLPQGADTQYF. The CDR3 region has the DNA TGCGCCAGCAGCTTGCCACAGGGAGCAGATACGCAGTATTTT. V gene TRBV5-1 combines with J gene TRBJ2-3; D perhaps matches TRBD1 (6 bases). CDR1 is SGHRS, CDR2 YFSETQ, per germline. The CDR3 is 14 amino acids. The germline V and J ends were trimmed by 1 base and 4 bases, with 10 bases remaining between them. Complete variable domain (other parts from reference TRBV5-1 and TRBJ2-3): KAGVTQTPRYLIKTRGQQVTLSCSPISGHRSVSWYQQTPGQGLQFLFEYFSETQRNKGNFPGRFSGRQFSNSRSEMNVSTLELGDSALYLCASSLPQGADTQYFGPGTRLTVL.